Shown below are 9 T cell receptor beta chains from a single sample sequenced in a study of blood T cells in healthy people across ages. A sample-barcoded 5' primer and a J-beta primer mix were used in a second PCR of about 7 to 12 cycles. TCRdb re-called the 5' RACE reads through MiXCR, storing one row per CDR3 protein. This table has about 1,500,000 distinct CDR3 sequences, 42% appearing once. Sequencing used blood. These receptors were obtained from a woman aged 18-29 years in good health.

In its sample, this clonotype was seen a few times. The chain is built from TRBV10-3 and TRBJ2-1; 10 bases agree with TRBD2. V lost 6 bases to trimming and J lost 0 bases; unmatched junction nucleotides: 8. CDR3 length: 17 residues. The germline V gene encodes CDR1 ENHRY and CDR2 SYGVKD. The CDR3 DNA reads TGTGCCATCAGGGTTTCTAGCGGGAGAAGCTCCTACAATGAGCAGTTCTTC. Its protein is CAIRVSSGRSSYNEQFF.

This clonotype came up a few times. The chain has TRBV4-1 and TRBJ1-5; no firm D call. V was trimmed by 2 bases and J by 11 bases, leaving 13 bases between them. Germline values: CDR1 MGHRA, CDR2 YSYEKL. CDR3 length: 13 amino acids. Here the CDR3 reads CASSQSGLGTQHF. In DNA, the CDR3 is TGCGCCAGCAGCCAATCGGGTCTCGGGACCCAGCATTTT.

In its sample, this clonotype was seen a few times. The gene calls are TRBV20-1 and TRBJ1-6; a possible D gene is TRBD1 (6 bases). The CDR3 length is 15 residues. CDR1 DFQATT and CDR2 SNEGSKA come from the germline V gene (reference sequence). Trimming shortened V by 1 base and J by 9 bases, and 16 bases separated the two germline ends. CDR3 DNA: TGCAGTGCTAGAGTCGGGGGCTCGTCCGGTTCACCCCTCCACTTT. It codes for CSARVGGSSGSPLHF.

V and J are TRBV6-2 or TRBV6-3 and TRBJ2-5, with 9 positions matching TRBD2. The J segment lost 11 bases and the V segment lost 5 bases, leaving 9 bases of the junction unmatched. Germline V CDR1 and CDR2: MNHEY, SVGEGT. The CDR3 totals 13 residues. The DNA of the CDR3 is TGTGCCAGCAGTCGGACTAGCGAGGGTGAGCAGTACTTC. This translates into CASSRTSEGEQYF.

V usage is TRBV4-1 and J usage is TRBJ2-7, with D unresolved. This CDR3 is 15 amino acids long. With 0 bases removed from V and 1 base from J, the gap between germline ends came to 10 bases. CDR1 and CDR2 from the germline V gene are MGHRA and YSYEKL. Here the CDR3 reads CASSQERVPSYEQYF. The CDR3 DNA reads TGCGCCAGCAGCCAAGAAAGAGTCCCATCCTACGAGCAGTACTTC.

This clonotype was seen more than once but under ten times. The V gene is TRBV29-1, the J gene TRBJ2-7, with TRBD1 as a possible D gene (5 bases). Trimming stripped 5 bases from V and 4 bases from J, with 9 bases between. CDR3 length: 11 amino acids. The germline CDR1 and CDR2 sequences are SQVTM and ANQGSEA. The CDR3 spells CSVQTAYEQYF. CDR3 bases: TGCAGCGTTCAGACAGCGTACGAGCAGTACTTC.

As to this clonotype: A read error may explain this, as a much larger clone is one base away. The chain links TRBV6-1 to TRBJ2-1; D unclear. Per the germline V gene, CDR1 is MNHNS and CDR2 is SASEGT. The CDR3 sequence is 14 residues long. The CDR3 here is CASGEWTGWDEQFF. The CDR3 DNA sequence: TGTGCCAGCGGTGAATGGACCGGATGGGATGAGCAGTTCTTC.

The chain carries TRBV20-1 and TRBJ1-2; 7 bases fit TRBD1. CDR3 size: 13 residues. Unmatched junction bases numbered 12, after V lost 6 bases and J lost 8 bases. Germline V gene sequence: CDR1 DFQATT, CDR2 SNEGSKA (reference sequence). DNA of the CDR3: TGCAGTGCCCCTGGCCAAGGGGGCGAAGGCTACACCTTC. This gives the protein CSAPGQGGEGYTF.

The J gene is TRBJ2-1, the V gene TRBV9; no reliable D call. In germline, CDR1 is SGDLS, CDR2 YYNGEE. The CDR3 consists of 13 residues. Trimming took off 0 bases at V and 10 bases at J, with 11 bases between the two ends. The CDR3, as DNA: TGTGCCAGCAGCGTAGCTACGTTTGGAGAGCAGTTCTTC. Encoded protein: CASSVATFGEQFF.